This entry concerns a single TCR beta chain. This sample stems from a study of blood T cells in healthy people across ages. For the second PCR, which ran for about 6 to 11 cycles, a sample-barcoded 5' primer and a J-beta primer mix were used. TCRdb analysed the 5' RACE reads with MiXCR anew, one entry per CDR3 protein. This sample has hundreds of thousands of distinct CDR3 sequences, with under 45% found just once. PBMCs were isolated at a quantity of at least 6 million per sample. Extractions gave at least 6 micrograms of total RNA per sample. Trimming removed 5 bases from V and 9 bases from J, with 20 bases in between. Germline lookup yields CDR1 DFQATT and CDR2 SNEGSKA (reference sequence). The CDR3 length is 14 residues.

Input material: blood. This sequence originates from a man aged 55-75 years in good health. This chain joins TRBV20-1 and TRBJ2-1; weak D call: TRBD2 (5 bases). CDR3 sequence reads: CSAGGTMTYAEQFF. The CDR3 DNA follows: TGCAGTGCTGGAGGTACTATGACATATGCTGAGCAGTTCTTC.